This T cell receptor beta chain was observed in a study of cytomegalovirus exposure and HLA in healthy donors. This clone appeared once. The antigen is not known. Study-wide results and caveats: A missense variant in DCLRE1C was later tied to TCR beta V- and J-gene trimming.

Trimming removed 1 base from V and 2 bases from J, with 15 bases in between. The CDR3 sequence is 16 residues long. CDR1 and CDR2 (germline): MNHNS, SASEGT. PCR amplification relied on 60 Vbeta primers (plus 13 Jbeta primers). Method: immunoSEQ multiplex PCR; TCRdb's copy keeps in-frame clones and lacks some. The sample holds around 230,000 clones, approximately 84% seen once. This sequence originates from a girl aged 2-10 years in good health and CMV-seronegative. Input material: PBMCs. The chain employs TRBV6-1 and TRBJ2-7; a weak D match, TRBD1 (5 bases). CDR3 bases: TGTGCCAGCAGTGAAGATATGTGGACATATACCTACGAGCAGTACTTC. This codes for CASSEDMWTYTYEQYF.